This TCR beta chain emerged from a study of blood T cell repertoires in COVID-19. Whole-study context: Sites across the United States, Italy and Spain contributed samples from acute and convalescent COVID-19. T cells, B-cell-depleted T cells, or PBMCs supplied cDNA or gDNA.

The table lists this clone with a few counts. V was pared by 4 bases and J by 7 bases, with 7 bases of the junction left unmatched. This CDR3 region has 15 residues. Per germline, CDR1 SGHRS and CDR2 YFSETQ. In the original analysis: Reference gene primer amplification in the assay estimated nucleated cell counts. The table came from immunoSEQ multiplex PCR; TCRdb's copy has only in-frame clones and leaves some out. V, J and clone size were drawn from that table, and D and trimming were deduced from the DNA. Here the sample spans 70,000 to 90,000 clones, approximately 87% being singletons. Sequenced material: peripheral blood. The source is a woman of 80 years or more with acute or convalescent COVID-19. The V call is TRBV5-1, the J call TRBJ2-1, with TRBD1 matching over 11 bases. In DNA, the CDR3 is TGCGCCAGCAGCCCTGGACAGGGGGCGTTTAATGAGCAGTTCTTC. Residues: CASSPGQGAFNEQFF. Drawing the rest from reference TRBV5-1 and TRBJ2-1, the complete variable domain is KAGVTQTPRYLIKTRGQQVTLSCSPISGHRSVSWYQQTPGQGLQFLFEYFSETQRNKGNFPGRFSGRQFSNSRSEMNVSTLELGDSALYLCASSPGQGAFNEQFFGPGTRLTVL.